This T cell receptor (beta chain) was sequenced in a study of T cell repertoires and HLA-DP antigens. Study-wide points: Naive and memory CD4+ cells were analysed together, not apart.

From germline, CDR1 is SGHRS and CDR2 YFSETQ. The V end was cut by 0 bases, the J end by 5 bases, with 14 bases between. This CDR3 has 15 amino acids. About this clone itself: Its antigen is as yet unknown.

The assay was immunoSEQ multiplex PCR, and TCRdb's table has in-frame clones only and misses some. The data show about 73,000 clones, around three quarters seen once. Sequenced sample: CD4+ T cells from PBMCs. The origin of this receptor is a man in his 60s in good health and CMV-seronegative. V is TRBV5-1 and J is TRBJ1-1; weak D call: TRBD1 (6 bases). CDR3: CASSLVSGGGTEAFF. Written as DNA, the CDR3 is TGCGCCAGCAGCTTGGTATCTGGGGGCGGGACTGAAGCTTTCTTT.